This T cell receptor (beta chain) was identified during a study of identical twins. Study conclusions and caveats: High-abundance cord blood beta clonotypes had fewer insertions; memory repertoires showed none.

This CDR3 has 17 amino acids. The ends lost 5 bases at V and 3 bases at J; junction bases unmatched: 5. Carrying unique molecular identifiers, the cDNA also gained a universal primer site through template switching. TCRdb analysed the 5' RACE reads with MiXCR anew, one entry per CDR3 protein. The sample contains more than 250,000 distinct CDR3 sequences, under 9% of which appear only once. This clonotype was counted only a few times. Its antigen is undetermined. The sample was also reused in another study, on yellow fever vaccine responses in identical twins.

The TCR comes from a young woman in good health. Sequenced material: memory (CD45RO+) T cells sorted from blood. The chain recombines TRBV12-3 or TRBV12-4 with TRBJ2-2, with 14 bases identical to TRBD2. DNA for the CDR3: TGTGCCAGCAGTCGGACTAGCGGGGGGCCGGACACCGGGGAGCTGTTTTTT. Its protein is CASSRTSGGPDTGELFF.